This T cell receptor (beta chain) derives from a study of blood T cell repertoires in COVID-19. Across the whole study: Italy, Spain and the United States were the sources of the convalescent and acute COVID-19 samples. PBMCs, B-cell-depleted T cells, or T cells were the source of the cDNA or gDNA that made up the material.

Authors' analysis steps: Researchers report that nucleated cell counts were estimated from reference gene primer amplification. Libraries were prepared by immunoSEQ multiplex PCR; TCRdb keeps only in-frame clonotypes and omits some of them. V and J calls plus clone size are reproduced from that table; the DNA served to infer D and trimming. Among approximately 270,000 clones listed, 70% to 90% were seen once. CDR3 length: 14 residues. CDR1 MGHRA and CDR2 YSYEKL come from the germline V gene. V was cut by 0 bases and J by 7 bases, with 9 bases left in between. This chain connects TRBV4-1 to TRBJ2-2; D not certain. This sequence originates from a man older than 75 with acute or convalescent COVID-19. The sample taken for sequencing was peripheral blood. CDR3 protein: CASSQELELGELFF. The CDR3 DNA is TGCGCCAGCAGCCAAGAGCTGGAGCTCGGGGAGCTGTTTTTT.